This passage covers 5 T cell receptor beta chains from one sample sequenced in a study of shared clonotypes between healthy human individuals. Here immunoSEQ multiplex PCR was the method, and the copy in TCRdb shows in-frame clones only, minus some. The table lists 2,500,000 or so clones, approximately 93% of them singletons, with 0.36% in the top ten. Sequenced: naive CD4+ T cells from PBMCs. The subset is: CD45RA+ positively selected. The receptors shown here come from a man younger than 35 in good health. Some clones in this sample may be carry-over from other donors' samples.

The chain employs TRBV4-1 and TRBJ2-1; D possibly corresponds to TRBD1 (6 bases). CDR3 size: 17 residues. Germline CDR1 and CDR2: MGHRA and YSYEKL. The V end lost 3 bases, the J end lost 0 bases, and 15 bases lay between the germline ends. The CDR3 reads CASSHFVRGPSYNEQFF. Written as DNA, the CDR3 is TGCGCCAGCAGCCACTTCGTCAGGGGTCCCTCCTACAATGAGCAGTTCTTC.

The CDR3 protein is CASSRTSVAYNEQFF. The CDR3 DNA reads TGTGCCAGCAGCAGAACTAGTGTCGCCTACAATGAGCAGTTCTTC. The chain uses TRBV6-5 and TRBJ2-1; D is perhaps TRBD2 (5 bases). From germline, CDR1 is MNHEY and CDR2 SVGAGI. V lost 6 bases, J lost 2 bases, and 14 bases lay in between. The CDR3 is made up of 15 amino acids.

The chain links TRBV28 to TRBJ1-1; D ambiguous. Germline V gene lookup returns CDR1 MDHEN and CDR2 SYDVKM. The V and J ends lost 5 bases and 7 bases respectively, with 8 bases between them. The CDR3 loop spans 11 amino acids. CDR3 in DNA: TGTGCCAGCAGTCGGGAGGGTGAAGCTTTCTTT. The encoded protein is CASSREGEAFF.

The CDR3 nucleotides are TGTGCCAGCGGACGACCGGGACTAGCGGCCCAAGAGACCCAGTACTTC. Its translation is CASGRPGLAAQETQYF. This rearrangement joins TRBV25-1 to TRBJ2-5, with 11 positions matching TRBD2. The V segment lost 8 bases and the J segment 1 base; nucleotides outside the gene matches: 9. The CDR3 sequence is 16 residues long. Germline-derived CDR1 and CDR2 are MGHDK and SYGVNS.

The chain recombines TRBV6-1 with TRBJ1-1, with 7 bases fitting TRBD1. CDR3 length: 15 amino acids. CDR1 and CDR2 (germline): MNHNS, SASEGT. After removal of 4 bases from V and 3 bases from J, the junction contained 8 bases not matched to a gene. In nucleotides, the CDR3 is TGTGCCAGCAGTGGATATCGGGGACAGCACACTGAAGCTTTCTTT. This codes for CASSGYRGQHTEAFF.